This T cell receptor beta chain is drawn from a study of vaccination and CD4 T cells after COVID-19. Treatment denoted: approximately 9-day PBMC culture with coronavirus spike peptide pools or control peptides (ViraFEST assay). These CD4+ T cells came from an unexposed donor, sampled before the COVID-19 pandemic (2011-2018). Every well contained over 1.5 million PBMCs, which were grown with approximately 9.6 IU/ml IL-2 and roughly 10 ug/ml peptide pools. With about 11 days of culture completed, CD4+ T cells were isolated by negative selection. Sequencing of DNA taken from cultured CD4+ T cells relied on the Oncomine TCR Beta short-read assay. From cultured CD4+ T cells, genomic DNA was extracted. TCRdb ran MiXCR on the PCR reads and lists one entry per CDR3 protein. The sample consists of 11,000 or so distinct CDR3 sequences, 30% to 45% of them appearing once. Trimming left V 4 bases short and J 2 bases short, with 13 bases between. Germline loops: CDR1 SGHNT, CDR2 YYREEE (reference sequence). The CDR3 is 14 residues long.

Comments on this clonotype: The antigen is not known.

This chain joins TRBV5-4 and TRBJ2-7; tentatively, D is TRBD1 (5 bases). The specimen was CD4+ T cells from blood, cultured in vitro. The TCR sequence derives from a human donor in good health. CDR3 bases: TGTGCCAGCAGCCGGACAAAGTCCCCCTACGAGCAGTACTTC. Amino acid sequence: CASSRTKSPYEQYF.